The 12 T cell receptor beta chains in this list originate from one sample, sequenced in a study of cytomegalovirus exposure and HLA in healthy donors. Primers included in the PCR were 60 Vbeta and 13 Jbeta primers. Sequencing used immunoSEQ multiplex PCR; TCRdb keeps in-frame clones, though not all of them. The table shows about 51,000 clones, with around 81% occurring only once. Sequenced: PBMCs. The receptors originated from a boy between 5 and 17 years old in good health and CMV-seropositive.

This chain uses TRBV5-1 with TRBJ1-5; TRBD1 aligns across 11 bases. The CDR3 spans 16 residues. The V and J ends lost 0 bases and 4 bases, in that order; junction bases with no gene match: 3. Germline CDR1 and CDR2: SGHRS and YFSETQ. CDR3 region: CASSLGDRGSNQPQHF. DNA for the CDR3: TGCGCCAGCAGCTTGGGGGACAGGGGGTCGAATCAGCCCCAGCATTTT.

The genes are TRBV29-1 and TRBJ2-2; D might be TRBD2 (6 bases). Germline V gene data show CDR1 as SQVTM and CDR2 as ANQGSEA. Trimming stripped 1 base from V and 7 bases from J, with 16 bases between. This CDR3 is 15 amino acids long. As DNA, the CDR3 is TGCAGCGTTGAAGTACGGGGGAGGATGGGCGGGGAGCTGTTTTTT. Its protein product is CSVEVRGRMGGELFF.

This rearrangement joins TRBV4-1 to TRBJ2-7; 9 positions match TRBD1. Germline CDR1 and CDR2: MGHRA and YSYEKL. CDR3 size: 18 residues. Trimming cost V 2 bases and J 1 base; bases outside gene matches: 12. CDR3 residues: CASSQRSWGQGDSYEQYF. The DNA of the CDR3 is TGCGCCAGCAGCCAAAGGAGTTGGGGACAGGGCGATTCCTACGAGCAGTACTTC.

V is TRBV9 and J is TRBJ1-5; no definite D call. V lost 4 bases, J lost 7 bases, and 9 bases lay in between. The germline V gene encodes CDR1 SGDLS and CDR2 YYNGEE. The length of the CDR3 is 12 residues. The CDR3 DNA follows: TGTGCCAGCAGCCGGGATGGACAGCCCCAGCATTTT. This encodes CASSRDGQPQHF.

This clone was seen once. This chain connects TRBV4-1 to TRBJ1-4; D gene unclear. The germline V gene encodes CDR1 MGHRA and CDR2 YSYEKL. This CDR3 region has 14 residues. Trimming left V 5 bases short and J 7 bases short, with 14 bases between. The CDR3 protein is CASSVPGHIEKLFF. CDR3 DNA sequence: TGCGCCAGCAGCGTACCCGGTCATATTGAAAAACTGTTTTTT.

The chain joins TRBV5-6 to TRBJ1-2; 8 nucleotides align to TRBD1. CDR3 size: 14 residues. Losses at the gene ends were 6 bases for V and 2 bases for J; bases not matched to a gene: 6. Germline loops: CDR1 SGHDT, CDR2 YYEEEE. The CDR3 DNA reads TGTGCCAGCAACGGGGACAGGATCAACTATGGCTACACCTTC. It translates to CASNGDRINYGYTF.

The chain has TRBV25-1 and TRBJ1-1; the D gene is possibly TRBD1 (5 bases). Germline CDR1 MGHDK, CDR2 SYGVNS. Trimming left V 7 bases short and J 11 bases short, with 23 bases between. CDR3 size: 14 residues. CDR3: CASTSPGLPRVAFF. DNA of the CDR3: TGTGCCAGCACTAGTCCAGGGCTGCCCAGGGTTGCTTTCTTT.

This clone is a singleton in its sample. V usage is TRBV6-1 and J usage is TRBJ2-7; maybe TRBD2 (7 bases). Germline CDR1 is MNHNS and CDR2 is SASEGT. CDR3 length equals 14 residues. V lost 10 bases, J lost 2 bases, and 18 bases lay in between. CDR3 sequence (DNA): TGTGCCATTTCTAGGGGGGGCACGGCCTACGAGCAGTACTTC. Encoded protein: CAISRGGTAYEQYF.

About this clone itself: Additional DNA sequences in this sample encode the identical CDR3. This sequence joins TRBV6-1 and TRBJ1-2; 7 bases match TRBD1. CDR3 size: 13 residues. V lost 6 bases and J lost 9; bases outside the gene matches: 10. CDR1 MNHNS and CDR2 SASEGT come from the germline V gene. In nucleotides, the CDR3 is TGTGCCAGCAGAATAGGAAAACAGGGGAGCTACACCTTC. It is translated as CASRIGKQGSYTF.

This chain links TRBV27 with TRBJ2-3, with TRBD1 as a possible D gene (6 bases). This CDR3 contains 13 residues. Looked up from germline, CDR1 is MNHEY and CDR2 is SMNVEV (reference sequence). V dropped 7 bases and J dropped 1 base, with 9 bases sitting between them. CDR3 region: CASTPGGTDTQYF. In DNA, the CDR3 is TGTGCCAGCACCCCAGGGGGCACAGATACGCAGTATTTT.

The chain is built from TRBV19 and TRBJ1-5; TRBD1 agrees at 11 bases. Germline CDR1 and CDR2: LNHDA and SQIVND (reference sequence). This CDR3 contains 15 residues. Unmatched junction bases numbered 7, after V lost 5 bases and J lost 7 bases. CDR3 DNA: TGTGCCAGTAGTTACGGACAGGGGGCGGGACAGCCCCAGCATTTT. Protein: CASSYGQGAGQPQHF.

V usage is TRBV6-1 and J usage is TRBJ1-1, with a possible D match to TRBD1 (5 bases). V shed 5 bases and J shed 3 bases, with 13 bases lying between them. The CDR3 is 14 residues long. Per germline, CDR1 MNHNS and CDR2 SASEGT. The CDR3 bases are TGTGCCAGCAGTCGAAACTTCAGGGACACTGAAGCTTTCTTT. Its protein product is CASSRNFRDTEAFF.